The rows below give T cell receptor beta chains drawn from one sample of a study of blood T cell repertoires in COVID-19. The repertoire was sequenced with immunoSEQ multiplex PCR; TCRdb's copy has only in-frame clones and lacks some. The sample lists about 210,000 clones; 87% were seen once. The material sequenced was PBMCs or T cells enriched from blood (not recorded which). Receptors originate from a man younger than 35 with acute COVID-19. CDR3s include the opening cysteine and the closing phenylalanine or tryptophan. The D gene is left open where the match is weak. Some rows mark clone size as missing; the rest say once, few, many or name a class of expanded clone.

V gene	J gene	clone size	D gene	CDR3 DNA	CDR3 protein
TRBV4-1	TRBJ1-3	NA	NA	TGCGCCAGCAGTCTCCAAGACAGCTACTCTGGAAACACCATATATTTT	CASSLQDSYSGNTIYF
TRBV5-1	TRBJ2-1	NA	NA	TGCGCCAGCAGCTCGGACAGAAGCTCCTACAATGAGCAGTTCTTC	CASSSDRSSYNEQFF
TRBV18	TRBJ1-1	NA	NA	TGTGCCAGCTTCCCATCGGGGGGCACTGAAGCTTTCTTT	CASFPSGGTEAFF
TRBV14	TRBJ2-5	NA	NA	TGTGCCAGCAGTGATCCCAGGGGACGAGAGACCCAGTACTTC	CASSDPRGRETQYF
TRBV7-2	TRBJ2-7	NA	TRBD1	TGTGCCAGCAGCTCCTGGACAGGGGGCGCCCGTTACGAGCAGTACTTC	CASSSWTGGARYEQYF
TRBV6-2/TRBV6-3	TRBJ2-5	NA	NA	TGTGCCAGCAGTTACAGAGACATCCAAGAGACCCAGTACTTC	CASSYRDIQETQYF
TRBV7-3	TRBJ1-1	NA	TRBD1	TGTGCCAGCAGCTTATCAGGGGGCGGGAACACTGAAGCTTTCTTT	CASSLSGGGNTEAFF
TRBV4-1	TRBJ2-2	NA	NA	TGCGCCAGCAGCCATACTTGGACACCCAACCGGGAGCTGTTTTTT	CASSHTWTPNRELFF
TRBV30	TRBJ2-1	NA	NA	TGTGCCTGGAGTGTACTAGGTTCGTTTGAGCAGTTCTTC	CAWSVLGSFEQFF
TRBV27	TRBJ2-1	NA	TRBD1	TGTGCCAGCAGTTTAGGTCGGACAGGTACTTACAATGAGCAGTTCTTC	CASSLGRTGTYNEQFF
TRBV28	TRBJ1-1	NA	NA	TGTGCCACCTTGACAGCGATGAACACTGAAGCTTTCTTT	CATLTAMNTEAFF
TRBV5-1	TRBJ2-5	NA	TRBD1	TGCGCCAGCAGCTCTGGGACAGGGGATAGAGAGACCCAGTACTTC	CASSSGTGDRETQYF
TRBV28	TRBJ2-2	NA	TRBD2	TGTGCCAGCAGTTTATATCCCTGGCTAGCGGGAGGAGCCGGGGAGCTGTTTTTT	CASSLYPWLAGGAGELFF
TRBV2	TRBJ1-6	once	NA	TGTGCCAGCACCCCCACACAGTATAATTCACCCCTCCACTTT	CASTPTQYNSPLHF
TRBV12-3/TRBV12-4	TRBJ2-7	NA	NA	TGTGCCAGCAGTACATTCTCCTACGAGCAGTACTTC	CASSTFSYEQYF
TRBV24-1	TRBJ1-2	NA	TRBD1	TGTGCCACCAGTGACTCGGGACAGGGGCAGAGCTACACCTTC	CATSDSGQGQSYTF
TRBV30	TRBJ1-1	NA	TRBD1	TGTGCCTGGAGAATAGGGACAGGGGCCATGAACACTGAAGCTTTCTTT	CAWRIGTGAMNTEAFF
TRBV10-2	TRBJ2-5	NA	NA	TGCGCCAGCAGAGACACACAGGCTCAGGAGACCCAGTACTTC	CASRDTQAQETQYF
TRBV11-3	TRBJ2-3	once	TRBD1	TGTGCCAGCAGCCGAGGGACAGGGGGCGCATATACGCAGTATTTT	CASSRGTGGAYTQYF
TRBV5-1	TRBJ1-4	NA	TRBD1	TGCGCCAGCAGCCTCACGGGACAGGGCGAACTGTTTTTT	CASSLTGQGELFF
TRBV5-1	TRBJ2-7	NA	TRBD1	TGCGCCAGCAGCTTGAGCGGACAGGGCTACGAGCAGTACTTC	CASSLSGQGYEQYF
TRBV10-1	TRBJ1-3	NA	NA	TGCGCCAGCAGTGGAGGTCGAGGGTATTCCTCTGGAAACACCATATATTTT	CASSGGRGYSSGNTIYF
TRBV28	TRBJ2-1	NA	TRBD1	TGTGCCAGCAGTGCCGTGGACAGGGAATCAAATGAGCAGTTCTTC	CASSAVDRESNEQFF
TRBV12-3/TRBV12-4	TRBJ1-2	NA	NA	TGTGCCAGCAGTTCCTTGGACTTCTATGGCTACACCTTC	CASSSLDFYGYTF
TRBV5-1	TRBJ2-2	few	NA	TGCGCCAGCTTTGCACAGAACACCGGGGAGCTGTTTTTT	CASFAQNTGELFF
TRBV9	TRBJ1-1	once	NA	TGTGCCAGCAGCGCCGCAGGGGTGGTAAACACTGAAGCTTTCTTT	CASSAAGVVNTEAFF
TRBV5-6	TRBJ1-1	NA	NA	TGTGCCAGCAGCTTGGCCAGCGGTAACACTGAAGCTTTCTTT	CASSLASGNTEAFF
TRBV28	TRBJ1-2	NA	NA	TGTGCCAGCAGTCCCGCTGAGGGGGAATCCTATGGCTACACCTTC	CASSPAEGESYGYTF
TRBV7-2	TRBJ2-7	NA	TRBD2	TGTGCCAGCAGCTTTGTAGCGGGAGTGTACGAGCAGTACTTC	CASSFVAGVYEQYF
TRBV7-7	TRBJ2-1	once	NA	TGTGCTAGCAGCTTAGTTCTGGGAGCCTACAATGAGCAGTTCTTC	CASSLVLGAYNEQFF
TRBV3-1/TRBV3-2	TRBJ2-5	NA	NA	TGTGCCAGCAGCCAAGGAGGGGGTGGCGAGACCCAGTACTTC	CASSQGGGGETQYF
TRBV30	TRBJ1-6	NA	NA	TGTGCCTGGAGTGTACACTCACCCCTCCACTTT	CAWSVHSPLHF
TRBV7-9	TRBJ1-1	NA	NA	TGTGCCGTCTCGAGGTGGGCAGGGTCATCGAGATCTGAAGCTTTCTTT	CAVSRWAGSSRSEAFF
TRBV9	TRBJ2-2	NA	TRBD1	TGTGCCAGCGCCCCGGGACAGGGAGGAACCGGGGAGCTGTTTTTT	CASAPGQGGTGELFF
TRBV4-2	TRBJ1-2	NA	NA	TGTGCCAGCAGCCAAGATTCAGGGGCCATAAAGTATGGCTACACCTTC	CASSQDSGAIKYGYTF
TRBV28	TRBJ1-2	NA	NA	TGTGCCAGCAGTCAACATCCCTACTATGGCTACACCTTC	CASSQHPYYGYTF
TRBV18	TRBJ2-3	NA	TRBD2	TGTGCCAGCTCACCACCGCGGCTAGCGGGGACAGATACGCAGTATTTT	CASSPPRLAGTDTQYF
TRBV28	TRBJ2-1	NA	TRBD2	TGTGCCAGCAGTTCGACGTTAGCGGGAGGGCGGGATGAGCAGTTCTTC	CASSSTLAGGRDEQFF
TRBV28	TRBJ2-1	NA	TRBD2	TGTGCCAGCAGTTACCCAATTATGCTCGAGCGGGAGCTTTATGAGCAGTTCTTC	CASSYPIMLERELYEQFF
TRBV23-1	TRBJ2-3	NA	TRBD2	TGCGCCAGCAGTCAATCGAAAGGGACTAGAGATGCCGTCACAGATACGCAGTATTTT	CASSQSKGTRDAVTDTQYF
TRBV11-2	TRBJ2-5	NA	TRBD2	TGTGCCAGCAGCGGACTAGGAGAGACCCAGTACTTC	CASSGLGETQYF
TRBV30	TRBJ2-2	NA	NA	TGTGCCTGGAGGGGAAGGGGAGGCACCGGGGAGCTGTTTTTT	CAWRGRGGTGELFF
TRBV5-6	TRBJ1-3	few	NA	TGTGCCAGCAGCCCCTTCTGGGGGGATTTTTCTGGAAACACCATATATTTT	CASSPFWGDFSGNTIYF
TRBV27	TRBJ2-7	NA	TRBD2	TGTGCCAGCAGTTCCCGGACTAGCGGGAGGGATTTTGTTTACGAGCAGTACTTC	CASSSRTSGRDFVYEQYF
TRBV30	TRBJ2-3	NA	TRBD2	TGTGCCTGGAGTGGCGGGAGACCAGATACGCAGTATTTT	CAWSGGRPDTQYF
TRBV27	TRBJ1-1	NA	TRBD1	TGTGCCAGCAGTTTAAGGCCAGGGGGTAGGAACACTGAAGCTTTCTTT	CASSLRPGGRNTEAFF
TRBV5-4	TRBJ2-2	NA	TRBD2	TGTGCCAGCAGCCCGCGTATTATAGGACTAGCGGGAATCGGGGAGCTGTTTTTT	CASSPRIIGLAGIGELFF
TRBV11-2	TRBJ2-7	NA	NA	TGTGCCAGCAGCCCCAGGACAGGCGGGATCTACGAGCAGTACTTC	CASSPRTGGIYEQYF
TRBV19	TRBJ1-1	NA	NA	TGTGCCAGTAGTTGGGCCAAGAACACTGAAGCTTTCTTT	CASSWAKNTEAFF
TRBV19	TRBJ1-2	NA	TRBD1	TGTGCCAGTAGCCGACAGGGTCCGGGCTACACCTTC	CASSRQGPGYTF
TRBV3-1/TRBV3-2	TRBJ2-2	NA	NA	TGTGCCAGCAGCCAGACACAGCTAAACACCGGGGAGCTGTTTTTT	CASSQTQLNTGELFF
TRBV5-8	TRBJ1-3	once	NA	TGTGCCAGCAGCGTGGGGGACATTCACTCTGGAAACACCATATATTTT	CASSVGDIHSGNTIYF
TRBV13	TRBJ1-6	once	NA	TGTGCCAGCAGCGGGCAACCAGACAGGCTTAATTCACCCCTCCACTTT	CASSGQPDRLNSPLHF
TRBV5-1	TRBJ1-3	NA	TRBD1	TGCGCCAGCAGCTCTGACAGGGGTGGAAACACCATATATTTT	CASSSDRGGNTIYF
TRBV7-9	TRBJ2-7	NA	NA	TGTGCCAGCAGCTTAGCCCGAGCCTCCTACGAGCAGTACTTC	CASSLARASYEQYF
TRBV28	TRBJ2-7	NA	TRBD1	TGTGCCAGCAGTACTCCCGCGACAGGGGCCAGAGGAGGCGAGCAGTACTTC	CASSTPATGARGGEQYF
TRBV4-2	TRBJ2-5	NA	TRBD2	TGTGCCAGCAGCCAGGCTAGCGGGGCAGGCCAAGAGACCCAGTACTTC	CASSQASGAGQETQYF
TRBV5-6	TRBJ2-7	NA	TRBD2	TGTGCCAGCAGCTTGGCGGCTAGCGGGAGCTGGTCCTACGAGCAGTACTTC	CASSLAASGSWSYEQYF
TRBV5-1	TRBJ2-5	NA	TRBD1	TGCGCCAGCAGCTCCCTTATTGGGACAGGGGGGACGGGGGAGACCCAGTACTTC	CASSSLIGTGGTGETQYF
TRBV29-1	TRBJ2-1	NA	TRBD2	TGCAGCGTTGGGGGGACTAGCGGGATTAACAATGAGCAGTTCTTC	CSVGGTSGINNEQFF